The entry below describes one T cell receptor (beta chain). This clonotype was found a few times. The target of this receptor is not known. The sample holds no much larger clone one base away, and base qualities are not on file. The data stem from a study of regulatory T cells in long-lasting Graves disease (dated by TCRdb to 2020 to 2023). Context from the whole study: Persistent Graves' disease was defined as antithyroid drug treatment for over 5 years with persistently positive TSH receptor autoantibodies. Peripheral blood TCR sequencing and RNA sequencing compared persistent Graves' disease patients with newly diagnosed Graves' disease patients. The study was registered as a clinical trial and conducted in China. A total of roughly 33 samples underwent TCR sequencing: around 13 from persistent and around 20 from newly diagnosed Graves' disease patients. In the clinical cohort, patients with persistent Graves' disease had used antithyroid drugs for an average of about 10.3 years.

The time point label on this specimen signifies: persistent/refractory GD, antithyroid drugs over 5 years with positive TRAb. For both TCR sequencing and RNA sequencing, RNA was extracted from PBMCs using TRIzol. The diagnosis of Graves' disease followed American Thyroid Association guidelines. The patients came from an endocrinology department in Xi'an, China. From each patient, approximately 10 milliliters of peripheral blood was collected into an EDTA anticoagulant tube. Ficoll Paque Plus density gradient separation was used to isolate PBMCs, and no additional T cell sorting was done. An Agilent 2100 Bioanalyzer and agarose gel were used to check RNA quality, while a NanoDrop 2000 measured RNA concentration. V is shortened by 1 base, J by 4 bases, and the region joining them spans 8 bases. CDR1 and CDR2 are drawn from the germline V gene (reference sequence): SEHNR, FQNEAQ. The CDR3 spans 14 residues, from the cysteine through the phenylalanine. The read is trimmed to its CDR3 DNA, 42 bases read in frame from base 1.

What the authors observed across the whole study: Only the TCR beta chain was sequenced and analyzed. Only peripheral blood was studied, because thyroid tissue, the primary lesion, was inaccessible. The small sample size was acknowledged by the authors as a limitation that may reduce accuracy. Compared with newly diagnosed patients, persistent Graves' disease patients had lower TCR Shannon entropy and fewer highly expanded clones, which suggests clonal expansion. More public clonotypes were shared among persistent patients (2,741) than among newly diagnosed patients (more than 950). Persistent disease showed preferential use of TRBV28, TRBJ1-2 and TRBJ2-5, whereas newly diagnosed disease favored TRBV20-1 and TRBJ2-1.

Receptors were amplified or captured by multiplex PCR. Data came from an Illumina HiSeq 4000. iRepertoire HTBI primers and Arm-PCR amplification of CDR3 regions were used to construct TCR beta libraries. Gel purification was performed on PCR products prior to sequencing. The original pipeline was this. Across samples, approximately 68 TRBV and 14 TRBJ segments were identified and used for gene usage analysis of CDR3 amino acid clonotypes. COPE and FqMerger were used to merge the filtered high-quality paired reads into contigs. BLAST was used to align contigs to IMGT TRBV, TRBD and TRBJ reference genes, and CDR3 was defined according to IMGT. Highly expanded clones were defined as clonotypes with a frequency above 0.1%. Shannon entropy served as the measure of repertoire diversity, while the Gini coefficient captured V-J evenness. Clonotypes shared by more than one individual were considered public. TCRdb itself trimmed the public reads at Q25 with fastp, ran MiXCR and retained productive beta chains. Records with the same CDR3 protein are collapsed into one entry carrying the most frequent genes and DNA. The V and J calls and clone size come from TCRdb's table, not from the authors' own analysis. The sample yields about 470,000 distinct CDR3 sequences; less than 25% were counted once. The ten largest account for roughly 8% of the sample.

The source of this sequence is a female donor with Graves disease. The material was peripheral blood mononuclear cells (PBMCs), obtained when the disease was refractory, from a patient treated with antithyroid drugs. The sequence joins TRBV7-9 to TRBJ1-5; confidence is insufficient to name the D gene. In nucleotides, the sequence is TGTGCCAGCAGCTTAGGGTGGGAAAATCAGCCCCAGCATTTT. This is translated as CASSLGWENQPQHF.